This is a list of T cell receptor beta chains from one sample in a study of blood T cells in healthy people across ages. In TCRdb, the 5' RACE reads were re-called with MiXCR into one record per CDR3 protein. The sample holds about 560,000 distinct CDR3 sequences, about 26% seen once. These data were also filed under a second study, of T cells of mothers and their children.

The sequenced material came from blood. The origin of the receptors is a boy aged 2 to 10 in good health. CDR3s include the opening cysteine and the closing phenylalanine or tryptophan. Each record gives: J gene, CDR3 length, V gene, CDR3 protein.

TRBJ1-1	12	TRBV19	CASKEGATEAFF
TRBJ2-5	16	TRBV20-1	CSARDGSGGPAGTQYF
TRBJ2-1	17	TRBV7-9	CASTPWGGGARDNEQFF
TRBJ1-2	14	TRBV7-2	CASSELRGPYGYTF
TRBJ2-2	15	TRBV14	CASSQVRGSTGELFF
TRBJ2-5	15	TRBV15	CATSGSSRGSETQYF
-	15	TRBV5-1	CASSSRLGGSYEQFF
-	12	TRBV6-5	CASSNAWNEQFF
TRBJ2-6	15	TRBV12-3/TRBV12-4	CASNRGGNGANVLTF
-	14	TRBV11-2	CASSLGTASSEQYF
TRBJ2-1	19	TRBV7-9	CASSGGGLAGGTSYNEQFF
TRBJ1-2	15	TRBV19	CASSISSGRVDGYTF
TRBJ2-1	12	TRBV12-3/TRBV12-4	CASSINYNEQFF
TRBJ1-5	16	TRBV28	CASSPGQGISNQPQHF
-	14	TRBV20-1	CSAQGLAGLNEQFF
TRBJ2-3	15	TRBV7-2	CASSLTSGIPDTQYF
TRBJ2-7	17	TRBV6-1	CASSPLQDRRSSYEQYF
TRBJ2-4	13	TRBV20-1	CSAATSVKNIQYF
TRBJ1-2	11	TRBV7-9	CASSSGPPPIF
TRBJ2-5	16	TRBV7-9	CASSLGGSGIKETQYF
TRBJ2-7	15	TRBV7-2	CASSFEQAGEKEQYF
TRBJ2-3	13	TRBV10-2	CASSGGRVDTQYF
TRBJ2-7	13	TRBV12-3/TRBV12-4	CASSFGLTYEQYF
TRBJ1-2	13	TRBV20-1	CSARDRRGRGYTF
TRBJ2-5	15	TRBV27	CASSLSGGARETQYF
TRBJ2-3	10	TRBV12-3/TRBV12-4	CASGIDTQYF
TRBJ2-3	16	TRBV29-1	CSVEDREKLSTDTQYF
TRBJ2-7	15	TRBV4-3	CASSLKSSGPYEQYF
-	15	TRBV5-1	CASSTVSGGRYEQYF
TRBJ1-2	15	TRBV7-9	CASSLAGNLGYGYTF
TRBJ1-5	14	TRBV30	CAWSVGRQNQPQHF
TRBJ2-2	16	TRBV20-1	CSAYPTSGRINGELFF